The 5 T cell receptor beta chains listed next were all sequenced from one sample in a study of graft-versus-host responses after intestinal transplantation. These receptors' targets are unknown. The repertoire was sequenced with immunoSEQ multiplex PCR; TCRdb's copy has only in-frame clones and lacks some. The sample yields fewer than 90,000 clones, about 95% seen once. The sample in question was unstimulated CD4+ T cells sorted from spleen or lymph node cells, obtained before transplant. Source of these receptors: a human donor who was the organ donor for an intestinal transplant.

V is TRBV2 and J is TRBJ2-3; D is tentatively TRBD1 or TRBD2 (5 bases each). Trimming stripped 6 bases from V and 5 bases from J, with 12 bases between. Germline assignment: CDR1 SNHLY and CDR2 FYNNEI. The CDR3 loop spans 13 amino acids. CDR3 in DNA: TGTGCCAGCAGCGGGGCCACTCGAGATACGCAGTATTTT. Amino acids: CASSGATRDTQYF.

This chain uses TRBV14 with TRBJ1-6, with D possibly TRBD1 on 5 matching bases. The CDR3 runs to 12 residues. CDR1 and CDR2 from the germline V gene are SGHDN and FVKESK. V was shortened by 1 base and J by 11 bases, with 6 bases between the two germline ends. CDR3 region: CASSQGDAPLHF. In DNA form, the CDR3 reads TGTGCCAGCAGCCAAGGGGACGCACCCCTCCACTTT.

CDR3 bases: TGTGCCAGCAGTCAAAGAGGCGGGGGGATGTTCGAGACCCAGTACTTC. It codes for CASSQRGGGMFETQYF. The chain employs TRBV11-2 and TRBJ2-5; 8 bases are a match to TRBD2. After removal of 6 bases from V and 5 bases from J, the junction contained 14 bases not matched to a gene. Germline CDR1 SGHAT, CDR2 FQNNGV. The CDR3 is 16 amino acids.

The V and J genes are TRBV5-1 and TRBJ2-2, with 9 bases identical to TRBD1. Looked up from germline, CDR1 is SGHRS and CDR2 is YFSETQ. This CDR3 comprises 16 residues. J lost 7 bases, V lost 6 bases, and 13 bases had no gene match. CDR3 protein: CASKPGQGLFIGELFF. CDR3 nucleotides: TGCGCCAGCAAACCGGGACAGGGTCTTTTCATCGGGGAGCTGTTTTTT.

The V and J genes are TRBV18 and TRBJ1-1; a possible D gene is TRBD1 (6 bases). This CDR3 region has 14 residues. V shed 3 bases and J shed 5 bases, with 13 bases lying between them. Germline CDR1 KGHSH, CDR2 LQKENI. The CDR3 DNA sequence: TGTGCCAGCTCACCCGGCACACAGGGAACTGAAGCTTTCTTT. It is translated as CASSPGTQGTEAFF.